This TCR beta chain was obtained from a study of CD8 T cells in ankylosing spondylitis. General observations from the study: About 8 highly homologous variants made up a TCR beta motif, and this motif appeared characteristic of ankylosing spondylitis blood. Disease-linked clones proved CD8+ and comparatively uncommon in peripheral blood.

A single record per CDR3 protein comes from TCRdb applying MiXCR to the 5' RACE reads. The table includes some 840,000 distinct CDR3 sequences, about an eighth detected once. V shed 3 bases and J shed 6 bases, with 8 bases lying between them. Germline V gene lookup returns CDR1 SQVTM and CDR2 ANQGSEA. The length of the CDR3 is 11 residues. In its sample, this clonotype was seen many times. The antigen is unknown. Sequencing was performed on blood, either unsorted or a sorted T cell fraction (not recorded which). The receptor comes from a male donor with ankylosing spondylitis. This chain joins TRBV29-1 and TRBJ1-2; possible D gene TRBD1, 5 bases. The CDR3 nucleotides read TGCAGCGTTGACGCGGGGCATGGCTACACCTTC. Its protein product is CSVDAGHGYTF.